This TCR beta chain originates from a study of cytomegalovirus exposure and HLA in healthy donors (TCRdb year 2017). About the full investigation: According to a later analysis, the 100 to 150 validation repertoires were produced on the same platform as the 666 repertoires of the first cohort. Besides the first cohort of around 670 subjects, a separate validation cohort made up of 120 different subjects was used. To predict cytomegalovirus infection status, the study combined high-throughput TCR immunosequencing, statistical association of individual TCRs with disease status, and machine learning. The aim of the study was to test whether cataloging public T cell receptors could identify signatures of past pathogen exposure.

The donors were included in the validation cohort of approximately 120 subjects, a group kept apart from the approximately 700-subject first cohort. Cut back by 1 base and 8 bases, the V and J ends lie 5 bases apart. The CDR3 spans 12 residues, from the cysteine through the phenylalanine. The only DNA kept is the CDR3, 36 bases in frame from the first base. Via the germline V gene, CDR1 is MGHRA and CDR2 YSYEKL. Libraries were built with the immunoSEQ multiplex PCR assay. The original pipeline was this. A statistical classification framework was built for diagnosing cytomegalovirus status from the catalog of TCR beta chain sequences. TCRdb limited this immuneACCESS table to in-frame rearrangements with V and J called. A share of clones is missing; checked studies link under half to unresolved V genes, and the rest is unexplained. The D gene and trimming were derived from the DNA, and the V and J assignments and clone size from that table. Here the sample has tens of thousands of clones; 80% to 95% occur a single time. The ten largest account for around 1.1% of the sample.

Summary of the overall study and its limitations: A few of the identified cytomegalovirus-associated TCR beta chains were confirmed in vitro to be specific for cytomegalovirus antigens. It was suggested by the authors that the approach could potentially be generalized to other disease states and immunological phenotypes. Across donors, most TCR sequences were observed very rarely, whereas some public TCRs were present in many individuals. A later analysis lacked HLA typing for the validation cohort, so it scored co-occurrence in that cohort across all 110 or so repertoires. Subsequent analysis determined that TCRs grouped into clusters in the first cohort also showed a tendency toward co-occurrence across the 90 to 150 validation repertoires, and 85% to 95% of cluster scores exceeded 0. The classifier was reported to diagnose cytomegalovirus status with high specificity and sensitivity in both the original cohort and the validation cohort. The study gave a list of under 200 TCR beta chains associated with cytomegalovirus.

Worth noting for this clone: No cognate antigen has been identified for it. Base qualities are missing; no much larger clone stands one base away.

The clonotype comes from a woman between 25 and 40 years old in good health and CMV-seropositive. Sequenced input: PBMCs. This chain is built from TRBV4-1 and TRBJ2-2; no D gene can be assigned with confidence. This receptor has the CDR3 CASSQGVGELFF. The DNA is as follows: TGCGCCAGCAGCCAAGGAGTTGGGGAGCTGTTTTTT.